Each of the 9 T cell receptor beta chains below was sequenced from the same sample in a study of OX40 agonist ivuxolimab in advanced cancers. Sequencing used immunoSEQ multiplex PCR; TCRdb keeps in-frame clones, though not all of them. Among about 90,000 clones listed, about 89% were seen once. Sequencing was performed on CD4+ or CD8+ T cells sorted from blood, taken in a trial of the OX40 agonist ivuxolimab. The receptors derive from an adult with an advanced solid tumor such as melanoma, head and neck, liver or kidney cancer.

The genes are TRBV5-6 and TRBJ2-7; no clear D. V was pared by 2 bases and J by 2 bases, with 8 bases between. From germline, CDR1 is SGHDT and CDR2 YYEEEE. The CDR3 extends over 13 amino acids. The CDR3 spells CASSFQGPYEQYF. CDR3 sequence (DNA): TGTGCCAGCAGCTTTCAAGGCCCCTACGAGCAGTACTTC. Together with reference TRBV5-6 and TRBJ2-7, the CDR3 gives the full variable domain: DAGVTQSPTHLIKTRGQQVTLRCSPKSGHDTVSWYQQALGQGPQFIFQYYEEEERQRGNFPDRFSGHQFPNYSSELNVNALLLGDSALYLCASSFQGPYEQYFGPGTRLTVT.

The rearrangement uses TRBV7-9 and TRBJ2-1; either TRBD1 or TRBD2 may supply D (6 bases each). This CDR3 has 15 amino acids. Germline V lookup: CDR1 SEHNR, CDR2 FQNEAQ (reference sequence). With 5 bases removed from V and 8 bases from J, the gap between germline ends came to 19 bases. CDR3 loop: CASSGGLSPSDEQFF. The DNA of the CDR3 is TGTGCCAGCAGCGGGGGGCTAAGCCCTAGTGATGAGCAGTTCTTC.

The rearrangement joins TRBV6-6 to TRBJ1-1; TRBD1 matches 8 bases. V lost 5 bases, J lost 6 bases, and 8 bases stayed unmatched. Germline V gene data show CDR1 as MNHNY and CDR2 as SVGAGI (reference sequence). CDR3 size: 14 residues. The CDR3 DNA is TGTGCCAGCAGTCGTGGACAGGGTGTCGCTGAAGCTTTCTTT. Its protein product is CASSRGQGVAEAFF.

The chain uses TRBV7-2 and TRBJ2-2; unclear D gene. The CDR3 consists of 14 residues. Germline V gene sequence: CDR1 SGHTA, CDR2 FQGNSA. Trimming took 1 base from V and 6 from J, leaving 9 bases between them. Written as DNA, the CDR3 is TGTGCCAGCAGCTTAGGATATGGGTCCGGGGAGCTGTTTTTT. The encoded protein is CASSLGYGSGELFF.

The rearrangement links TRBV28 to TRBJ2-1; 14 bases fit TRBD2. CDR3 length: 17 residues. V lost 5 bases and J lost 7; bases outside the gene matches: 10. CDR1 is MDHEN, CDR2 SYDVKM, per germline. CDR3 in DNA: TGTGCCAGCAGTGTCAGACTAGCGGGAGGGCCAGGGAATGAGCAGTTCTTC. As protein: CASSVRLAGGPGNEQFF.

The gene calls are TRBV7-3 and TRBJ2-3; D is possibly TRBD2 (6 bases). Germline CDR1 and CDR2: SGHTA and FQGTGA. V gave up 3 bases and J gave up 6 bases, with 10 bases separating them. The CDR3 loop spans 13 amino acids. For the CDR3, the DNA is TGTGCCAGCAGCTTGGAGGGCCTGGATACGCAGTATTTT. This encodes CASSLEGLDTQYF.

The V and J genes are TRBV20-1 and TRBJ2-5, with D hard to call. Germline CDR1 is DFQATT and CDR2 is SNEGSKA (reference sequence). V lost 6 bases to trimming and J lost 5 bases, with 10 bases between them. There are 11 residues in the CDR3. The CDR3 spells CSAILRETQYF. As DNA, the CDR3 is TGCAGTGCGATACTAAGGGAGACCCAGTACTTC.

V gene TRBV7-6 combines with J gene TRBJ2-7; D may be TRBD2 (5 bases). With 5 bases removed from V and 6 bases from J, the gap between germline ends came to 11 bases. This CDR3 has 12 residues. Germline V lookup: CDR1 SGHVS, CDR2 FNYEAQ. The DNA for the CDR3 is TGTGCCAGCAGCGAAGCGGCGTCCGAGCAGTACTTC. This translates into CASSEAASEQYF.

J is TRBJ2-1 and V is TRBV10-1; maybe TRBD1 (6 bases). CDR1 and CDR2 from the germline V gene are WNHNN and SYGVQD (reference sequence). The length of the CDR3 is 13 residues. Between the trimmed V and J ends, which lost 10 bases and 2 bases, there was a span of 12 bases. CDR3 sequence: CATGQTTYNEQFF. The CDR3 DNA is TGCGCCACAGGACAGACCACCTACAATGAGCAGTTCTTC.